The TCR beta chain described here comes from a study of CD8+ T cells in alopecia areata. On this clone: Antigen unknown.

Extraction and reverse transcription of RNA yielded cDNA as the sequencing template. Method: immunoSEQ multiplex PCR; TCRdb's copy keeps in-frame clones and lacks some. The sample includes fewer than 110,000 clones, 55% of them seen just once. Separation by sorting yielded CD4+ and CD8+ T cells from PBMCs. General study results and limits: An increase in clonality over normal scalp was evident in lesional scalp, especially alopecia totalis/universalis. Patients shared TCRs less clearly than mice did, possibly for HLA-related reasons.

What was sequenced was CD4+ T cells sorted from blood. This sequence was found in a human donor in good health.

For the CDR3, the DNA is TGTGCCAGCAGTTTAGGGACAGGGGGCAAAGGCTACACCTTC. Residues: CASSLGTGGKGYTF. The chain employs TRBV28 and TRBJ1-2; 12 bases align to TRBD1. Germline V gives CDR1 MDHEN, CDR2 SYDVKM. Unmatched junction bases numbered 3, after V lost 2 bases and J lost 8 bases. The length of the CDR3 is 14 residues.